This is a list of T cell receptor beta chains from one sample in a study of cytomegalovirus exposure and HLA in healthy donors. Repertoires were generated with immunoSEQ multiplex PCR, while TCRdb's copy carries only in-frame clones and drops some. Its listing shows roughly 190,000 clones. The sequencing input was PBMCs. The origin of the receptors is a woman aged 18-29 years in good health and CMV-seropositive. Both conserved end residues are part of each CDR3. Each record gives: V gene, CDR3 protein.

v_call: TRBV19
cdr3_aa: CASSRQGLESGTTYYEQYF

v_call: TRBV5-4
cdr3_aa: CASSWGLAGGSYEQYF

v_call: TRBV5-6
cdr3_aa: CASSLVPGMNTEAFF

v_call: TRBV5-6
cdr3_aa: CASSRLTSGTYEQYF

v_call: TRBV11-2
cdr3_aa: CASSLLQNTEAFF

v_call: TRBV30
cdr3_aa: CAWSPGTGGGYTF

v_call: TRBV10-3
cdr3_aa: CAISRGAGSGNNQPQHF

v_call: TRBV6-1
cdr3_aa: CAGGTGGSSTEAFF

v_call: TRBV11-2
cdr3_aa: CASSMGQKTNYGYTF

v_call: TRBV6-5
cdr3_aa: CASSYGAAEAFF

v_call: TRBV4-3
cdr3_aa: CASSQGPISGTGFYEQYF

v_call: TRBV4-2
cdr3_aa: CASSQAPPREQYF

v_call: TRBV4-2
cdr3_aa: CASSQEVGGREQFF

v_call: TRBV9
cdr3_aa: CASSVVAVANTGELFF

v_call: TRBV7-8
cdr3_aa: CASSLASVRGPSEAFF

v_call: TRBV2
cdr3_aa: CASSSLGHQGWDNQPQHF

v_call: TRBV19
cdr3_aa: CASSTGESGNTIYF

v_call: TRBV20-1
cdr3_aa: CSAQPEETQYF

v_call: TRBV5-4
cdr3_aa: CASSLAVSAGVGDTQYF

v_call: TRBV7-3
cdr3_aa: CASSLGFSGGPRYQETQYF

v_call: TRBV2
cdr3_aa: CASSDFRQGYTEAFF

v_call: TRBV7-3
cdr3_aa: CASSLSVAEETQYF

v_call: TRBV5-6
cdr3_aa: CASSLGASYEQYF

v_call: TRBV7-3
cdr3_aa: CASSLLRVENTEAFF

v_call: TRBV9
cdr3_aa: CASSRPGTGYGYTF

v_call: TRBV6-5
cdr3_aa: CASSPWDSREAFF

v_call: TRBV7-9
cdr3_aa: CASSLGGTSGSRETQYF

v_call: TRBV4-2
cdr3_aa: CASSLTDGRYTF

v_call: TRBV28
cdr3_aa: CASRATLLAGYTF

v_call: TRBV2
cdr3_aa: CASTQGRNNEQFF

v_call: TRBV7-2
cdr3_aa: CASSPLADSTDTQYF

v_call: TRBV6-5
cdr3_aa: CASSTGGLSTDTQYF

v_call: TRBV5-5
cdr3_aa: CASSSSGTAAYEQYF

v_call: TRBV19
cdr3_aa: CASSIGAAGRVGELFF

v_call: TRBV6-1
cdr3_aa: CASSEESGSGANVLTF

v_call: TRBV7-9
cdr3_aa: CASSPGTGLSGELFF

v_call: TRBV5-8
cdr3_aa: CASSKDIYQPQHF

v_call: TRBV5-4
cdr3_aa: CASSLGGSSYNEQFF

v_call: TRBV18
cdr3_aa: CASSRTSGGAGDTQYF

v_call: TRBV25-1
cdr3_aa: CASSDSSRVYEQYF

v_call: TRBV6-5
cdr3_aa: CASRYPGGTQYF

v_call: TRBV12-5
cdr3_aa: CASGLVRGPTLNSPLHF

v_call: TRBV18
cdr3_aa: CASSPFQGKSYEQYF

v_call: TRBV5-5
cdr3_aa: CASSFSGGRQPQHF

v_call: TRBV7-2
cdr3_aa: CASSSTGTSTEAFF

v_call: TRBV4-2
cdr3_aa: CASSRLGLAANTDTQYF

v_call: TRBV5-1
cdr3_aa: CASATDSTNEKLFF

v_call: TRBV11-2
cdr3_aa: CASSLGLNNEQFF

v_call: TRBV25-1
cdr3_aa: CASSKQGNYGYTF

v_call: TRBV18
cdr3_aa: CASSPGVEVNEQFF

v_call: TRBV10-3
cdr3_aa: CAISESGVGTQYF

v_call: TRBV6-5
cdr3_aa: CASSYSGGGGQPQHF

v_call: TRBV13
cdr3_aa: CASSLGGAYGSLSYEQYF

v_call: TRBV5-5
cdr3_aa: CASSFTGESTNEKLFF